This T cell receptor beta chain was obtained from a study of CD8 T cells in ankylosing spondylitis. Points from the study as a whole: A TCR beta motif of 8 or 9 highly homologous variants appeared characteristic of ankylosing spondylitis blood. From matched ankylosing spondylitis synovial fluid, disease-linked clones were reportedly recovered at significantly enriched levels.

This clonotype turned up a few times. The antigen is unknown. In TCRdb, the 5' RACE reads were re-called with MiXCR into one record per CDR3 protein. The sample lists some 340,000 distinct CDR3 sequences; under 15% were seen once. This CDR3 spans 16 amino acids. The ends were cut back, 3 bases at V and 2 bases at J, with 15 bases in the middle. V gene TRBV12-3 or TRBV12-4 combines with J gene TRBJ2-3; D is possibly TRBD1 or TRBD2 (6 bases each). Input material: blood, either unsorted or a sorted T cell fraction (not recorded which). This receptor was identified in a male donor with ankylosing spondylitis or in good health (not recorded which). The CDR3 sequence is CASSFYGGPITDTQYF. As DNA, the CDR3 is TGTGCCAGCAGTTTTTACGGGGGCCCTATCACAGATACGCAGTATTTT.